This T cell receptor (beta chain) was captured by sequencing in a study of blood T cell repertoires in COVID-19. About the research overall: Whether acute or convalescent, the COVID-19 samples came from the United States, Italy and Spain. T cells, B-cell-depleted T cells, or PBMCs provided the cDNA or gDNA that served as material.

Original processing methods: It was from reference gene primer amplification that nucleated cell counts were estimated. Method: immunoSEQ multiplex PCR; TCRdb's copy keeps in-frame clones and lacks some. The V and J calls and clone size come from that table; D and trimming were worked out from the DNA. The sample lists a few hundred thousand clones, 89% occurring once. There are 17 residues in the CDR3. The V end lost 6 bases, the J end lost 3 bases, and 23 bases lay between the germline ends. The germline V gene has CDR1 MNHEY and CDR2 SMNVEV (reference sequence). J is TRBJ1-2 and V is TRBV27, with a weak D call TRBD1 (6 bases). This sequence originates from a man over 45 with acute or convalescent COVID-19. Source material: peripheral blood. CDR3 nucleotide sequence: TGTGCCAGCAGCCTTGATCGGGCTCCAACAGGGTACTATGGCTACACCTTC. Translated: CASSLDRAPTGYYGYTF.